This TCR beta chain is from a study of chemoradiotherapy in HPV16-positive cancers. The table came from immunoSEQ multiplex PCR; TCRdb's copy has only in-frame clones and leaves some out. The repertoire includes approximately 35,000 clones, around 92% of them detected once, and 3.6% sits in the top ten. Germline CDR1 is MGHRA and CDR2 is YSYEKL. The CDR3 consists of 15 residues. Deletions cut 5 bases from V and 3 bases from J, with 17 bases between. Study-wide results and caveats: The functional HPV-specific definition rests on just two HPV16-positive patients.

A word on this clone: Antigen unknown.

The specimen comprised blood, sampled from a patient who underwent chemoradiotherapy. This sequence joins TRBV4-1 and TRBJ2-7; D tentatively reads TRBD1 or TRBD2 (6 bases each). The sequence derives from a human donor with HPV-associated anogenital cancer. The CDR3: CASSSRRGTSYEQYF. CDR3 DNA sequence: TGCGCCAGCAGCTCCCGCCGGGGGACAAGCTACGAGCAGTACTTC.